This T cell receptor (beta chain) was sequenced for a study of neurological immune-mediated disorders (dated by TCRdb to the late 2010s). Describing the broader study: Among the approximately 34 multiple sclerosis patients, approximately 30 had relapsing-remitting MS and 3 had secondary progressive MS. The approximately 96 TCR-beta libraries covered PBMC samples along with longitudinal samples, technical triplicates, and paired sorted CD4+ and CD8+ T-cell subsets. Peripheral blood TCR-beta repertoires from HTLV-I-associated myelopathy (HAM/TSP) patients, multiple sclerosis patients and healthy controls were compared by UMI-based sequencing. The cohort was made up of approximately 71 subjects, consisting of roughly 15 HAM/TSP patients, 35 or so multiple sclerosis patients and 20 healthy controls.

Looking up the germline V gene yields CDR1 MGHDK and CDR2 SYGVNS. From the cysteine through the phenylalanine, the CDR3 covers 14 amino acids. The DNA shown is the 42-base CDR3, in frame from base 1. This clonotype has ten or more counts. No cognate antigen has been identified for it. One junction end does not reproduce the germline sequence, and a read error may be involved. cDNA was synthesized by template-switch 5'RACE using a primer carrying a 10-nucleotide random unique molecular identifier by which each TCR transcript was tagged. Over 180 million TCR-beta sequences, covering 15-18 subjects, were produced in each sequencing run. The RNeasy kit was used for extraction of total RNA. Using the KAPA Real-time Library Amplification kit, TCR-beta VDJ regions were amplified with primers for the TCR constant region and the 5'RACE anchor. Sample indexes and Illumina adaptors were added in a first PCR, and a second PCR then increased library yield. The roughly 650 bp TCR product was size-selected on a 2% E-gel SizeSelection system after Ampure bead purification. Before pooling, library quality was assessed on a Bioanalyzer, concentration was determined with Qubit, and library quantification was performed with the Kapa Library Quantification kit. An Illumina HiSeq 2500 was used to sequence the libraries paired-end at 2 x 150 bp. To increase sequence diversity, about 23-32% phiX was spiked into each library pool. The authors' analysis ran thus. The quality-filtered reads were processed with the UMI-based MiGEC pipeline, whose error correction step removed more than 80% of the raw TCR sequences. IMGT germline references were used for alignment of VDJ genes, and clonotypes were defined by a unique CDR3 amino acid sequence together with V-J genes. Clonal expansion, Shannon diversity and CDR3 relatedness were evaluated with VDJtools (CalcPairwiseDistances, ClusterSamples), while phylogenetic trees were built in CLCbio workbench. Expanded clones were defined as having at least 8 unique UMIs, based on coefficient-of-variation modelling across technical triplicates. The raw public data were reprocessed by TCRdb itself: fastp quality trimming at Q25, MiXCR clonotype calling, in-frame beta chains only. Duplicate CDR3 protein sequences are folded into a single record with the most common DNA and genes. The V and J calls here are based on TCRdb, not the publication. The sample contains under 80,000 distinct CDR3 sequences, more than 4% of them found a single time. Around 3.3% of the sample lies in the top ten.

Results the study describes overall, beyond this receptor: In phylogenetic analysis, the repertoires of 18 of 34 MS patients grouped into a cluster of related CDR3 sequences, which suggests a possible signature at the repertoire level. Across subjects, expanded clones never shared an identical CDR3 amino acid sequence, which suggests that the TCR-beta repertoires in every group were private. The highest TCR clonal expansion was observed in HAM/TSP patients, whereas the lowest was observed in MS patients, even when compared with healthy controls. No association of the MS cluster with clinical or MRI features was observed, and the need for larger cohorts was stated by the authors.

Unsorted PBMC libraries were generated from 2 million PBMCs stored in RNAlater at -80 °C until RNA extraction. Multiple sclerosis patients were enrolled in a US clinical protocol under which disease progression was evaluated by magnetic resonance imaging. PBMCs were separated from peripheral blood using Ficoll-Hypaque density gradient centrifugation and then cryopreserved in liquid nitrogen. This receptor was taken from a woman in her 50s with multiple sclerosis. Recombination joined TRBV25-1 with TRBJ1-5; 9 of the junction bases match TRBD1. Sequencing was performed on PBMCs. The DNA reads TGTGCCAGCGGCGCCGGGACAGGGTTTCAGCCCCAGAATTTT. The resulting protein is CASGAGTGFQPQNF.